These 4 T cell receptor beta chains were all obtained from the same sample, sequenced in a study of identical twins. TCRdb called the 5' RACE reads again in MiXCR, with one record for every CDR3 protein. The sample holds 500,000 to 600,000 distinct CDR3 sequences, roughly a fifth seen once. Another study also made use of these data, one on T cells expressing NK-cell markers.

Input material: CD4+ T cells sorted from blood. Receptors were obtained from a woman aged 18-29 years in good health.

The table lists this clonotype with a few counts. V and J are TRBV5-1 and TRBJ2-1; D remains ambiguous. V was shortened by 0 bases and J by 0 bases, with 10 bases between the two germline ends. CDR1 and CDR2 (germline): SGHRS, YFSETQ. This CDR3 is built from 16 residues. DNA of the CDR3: TGCGCCAGCAGCTTGGTGGCGGCTAGCTCCTACAATGAGCAGTTCTTC. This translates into CASSLVAASSYNEQFF.

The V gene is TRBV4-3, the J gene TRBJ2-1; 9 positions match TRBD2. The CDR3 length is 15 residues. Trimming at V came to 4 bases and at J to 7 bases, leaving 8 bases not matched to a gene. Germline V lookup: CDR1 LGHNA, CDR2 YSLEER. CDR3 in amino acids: CASSREPLAGNEQFF. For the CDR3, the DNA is TGCGCCAGCAGCCGCGAACCTCTAGCGGGAAATGAGCAGTTCTTC.

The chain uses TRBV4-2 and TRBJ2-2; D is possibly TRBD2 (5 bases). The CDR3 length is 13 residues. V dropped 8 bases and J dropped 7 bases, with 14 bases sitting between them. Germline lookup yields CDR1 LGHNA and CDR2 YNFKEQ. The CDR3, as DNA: TGTGCCAGCGGTGGAGGTTTAAACGGGGAGCTGTTTTTT. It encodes CASGGGLNGELFF.

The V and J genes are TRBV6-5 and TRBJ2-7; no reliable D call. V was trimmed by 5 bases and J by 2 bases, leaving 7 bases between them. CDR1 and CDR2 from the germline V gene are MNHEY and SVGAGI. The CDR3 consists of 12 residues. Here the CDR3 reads CASSGTPYEQYF. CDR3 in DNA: TGTGCCAGCAGTGGAACCCCCTACGAGCAGTACTTC.